This T cell receptor (beta chain) was sequenced in a study of blood T cell repertoires in COVID-19 (TCRdb year 2020). Looking at the study overall: The collaborator samples originated in the United States, Italy and Spain and spanned the acute and convalescent phases of COVID-19. The prospective study material was composed of cDNA or gDNA derived from T cells, B-cell-depleted T cells, or PBMCs. Subjects who had been exposed to COVID-19, were actively infected with it, or had recovered from it provided the deeply sampled blood TCRbeta repertoires that made up the dataset. The repertoires were released in a freely available public database meant as a resource for research on the immune response to SARS-CoV-2. Samples came from the ongoing ImmuneRACE study (first 160 participants) plus 1,254 subjects from 6 global collaborators. Nearly every sample came with metadata listing a de-identified subject ID, COVID-19 status, age in years and sex. Where available, HLA class I and class II types were obtained from metadata supplied by the sample provider rather than from assay-based typing. The investigation overall reported the following: Clinical and demographic metadata were provided uncurated, with the amount varying by source and participant.

TCRbeta CDR3 regions were amplified from genomic DNA using the immunoSEQ Assay, a bias-controlled multiplex PCR. The authors' pipeline ran thus. The number of nucleated cells in each sample was estimated by amplification of reference gene primers within the assay. To quantify the absolute abundance of each unique TCRbeta CDR3 rearrangement, sequence reads were collapsed and filtered. For each sample, productive Simpson clonality was calculated as the square root of Simpson's diversity index over productive rearrangements. Here the immuneACCESS table is served through TCRdb, limited to in-frame sequences with V and J called. Missing clones are a known gap in these copies; in checked studies unresolved V genes cover under half, and the rest lacks a known reason. That table is the source of V, J and clone size, and D and trimming were worked out from the DNA. For this sample there are 150,000 to 200,000 clones; about four fifths appear just once. The top ten clonotypes cover about 6.4% of the sample.

This clone has only a few counts. It has no known antigen specificity. Base qualities are not recorded, but no much larger clone differs from it by a single base. The CDR3 runs 16 amino acids, cysteine and phenylalanine included. Only the CDR3 part of the read is kept: 48 bases, read in frame from the first base. Unmatched junction bases come to 12, with V trimmed by 0 bases and J by 10 bases. In the germline V gene, CDR1 corresponds to KGHSH and CDR2 to LQKENI. Whole blood was collected in K2EDTA tubes by collaborating institutions according to the institutions' own protocols. For TCRbeta analysis, collaborators shipped samples in one of three forms: frozen whole blood, isolated PBMCs, or DNA extracted from either of those sample types.

The TCR was taken from a human donor in a cohort sampled during active COVID-19. Sequenced material: peripheral blood. Recombination linked TRBV18 to TRBJ1-2; 9 of the junction bases match TRBD1. The CDR3 loop reads CASSPPPGTGMRDYTF. In nucleotides, the sequence is TGTGCCAGCTCACCACCCCCCGGGACAGGGATGAGGGACTACACCTTC. Reference TRBV18 and TRBJ1-2 genes cover what lies past the CDR3, so the full variable domain is NAGVMQNPRHLVRRRGQEARLRCSPMKGHSHVYWYRQLPEEGLKFMVYLQKENIIDESGMPKERFSAEFPKEGPSILRIQQVVRGDSAAYFCASSPPPGTGMRDYTFGSGTRLTVV.